What follows describes a single T cell receptor beta chain. The antigen remains unidentified. This sample was taken from a study of T cell responses to AZD1222 COVID-19 vaccine. Turning to the study itself: It was second doses at about 4 or about 12 weeks that were pooled.

Study-wide findings and caveats: Seropositive AZD1222 recipients at baseline numbered only five or six. The study reported that nearly half of spike-specific TCRs target unmutated variant regions. Clonal diversity was possibly underestimated; the donors were predominantly white British and more often female.

Using immunoSEQ multiplex PCR, the repertoire was profiled, and TCRdb retains in-frame clones only, with some absent. The sample has under 130,000 clones; approximately 87% are singletons. The source is an adult in good health. Sequences were derived from peripheral blood, sampled on day 0 of AZD1222 vaccination.

The CDR3 region has the DNA TGTGCCAGTAGTGTGTCTAGCGGGAAAAATGAGCAGTTCTTC. This gives the protein CASSVSSGKNEQFF. The chain links TRBV3-1 (or the pseudogene TRBV3-2) to TRBJ2-1; the match to TRBD2 covers 9 bases. Germline CDR1 LGHDT, CDR2 YNNKEL (reference sequence). Germline trimming cut 9 bases from V and 7 bases from J; bases unmatched to any gene: 10. The CDR3 runs 14 residues.